This T cell receptor (beta chain) was observed in a study of blood T cell repertoires in COVID-19. About the research overall: COVID-19 samples collected from the United States, Italy and Spain covered acute and convalescent phases. PBMCs, B-cell-depleted T cells, or T cells provided the cDNA or gDNA that made up the material.

Methods used by the authors: Estimation of nucleated cell counts relied on the amplification of reference gene primers. Data came from immunoSEQ multiplex PCR; TCRdb stores just in-frame clones and leaves some out. V, J and clone size derive from that table, while D and trimming were established from the DNA sequence. This sample yields 85,000 to 95,000 clones, of which less than 85% are seen a single time; 6.5% to 9% belongs to the top ten. Germline loops: CDR1 KGHSH, CDR2 LQKENI. The CDR3 totals 15 residues. Trimming at V came to 1 base and at J to 1 base, leaving 2 bases not matched to a gene. This TCR derives from a man aged 65 to 85 with acute or convalescent COVID-19. The chain uses TRBV18 and TRBJ1-1; 8 positions match TRBD1. Sequencing was performed on peripheral blood. The CDR3 bases are TGTGCCAGCTCACCACAAGGGACAGGGAACACTGAAGCTTTCTTT. Translated, it gives CASSPQGTGNTEAFF.